This entry lists 9 T cell receptor beta chains sequenced from one sample in a study of CD8 T cells in Susac syndrome. After extraction with the RNeasy kit, roughly 0.45 to 1 ug of the RNA was reverse transcribed using random hexamers. Each CDR3 protein gets one entry after TCRdb re-called the immunoSEQ multiplex PCR reads with MiXCR. The table lists about 140,000 distinct CDR3 sequences, around 94% of them singletons, with 0.27% in the top ten. Sequenced input: CD8+ T cells from PBMCs. These receptors were taken from a human donor in good health.

The chain employs TRBV27 and TRBJ2-7; TRBD1 aligns across 7 bases. The J segment lost 3 bases and the V segment lost 10 bases, leaving 18 bases of the junction unmatched. The CDR3 covers 16 residues. Germline V gives CDR1 MNHEY, CDR2 SMNVEV (reference sequence). CDR3 sequence: CATLPGQTSPLYEQYF. CDR3 in DNA: TGTGCCACTCTCCCGGGACAGACCTCCCCCCTCTACGAGCAGTACTTC.

The chain employs TRBV9 and TRBJ2-7; weak D call: TRBD2 (5 bases). Trimming took 0 bases from V and 1 from J, leaving 14 bases between them. The germline gives CDR1 SGDLS, CDR2 YYNGEE. The CDR3 is made up of 16 amino acids. In DNA, the CDR3 is TGTGCCAGCAGCGTAGGGGGTAGCGCTGGGTCCTACGAGCAGTACTTC. This sequence encodes CASSVGGSAGSYEQYF.

The chain carries TRBV6-1 and TRBJ2-5; the match to TRBD2 covers 10 bases. The germline V gene has CDR1 MNHNS and CDR2 SASEGT. With V trimmed by 5 bases and J by 5 bases, 11 bases remained unmatched. The CDR3 extends over 16 amino acids. CDR3 amino acids: CASSTPLAGVDETQYF. Written as DNA, the CDR3 is TGTGCCAGCAGTACCCCTCTAGCGGGAGTAGACGAGACCCAGTACTTC.

The rearrangement uses TRBV20-1 and TRBJ1-5, with D possibly matching TRBD1 (5 bases). Germline CDR1 is DFQATT and CDR2 is SNEGSKA (reference sequence). V gave up 1 base and J gave up 2 bases, with 12 bases separating them. The CDR3 runs to 15 residues. The CDR3 sequence is CSARGNGAGNQPQHF. The DNA for the CDR3 is TGCAGTGCTAGAGGTAATGGGGCTGGCAATCAGCCCCAGCATTTT.

V gene TRBV7-9 combines with J gene TRBJ2-1; D remains ambiguous. This CDR3 is built from 12 residues. Germline assignment: CDR1 SEHNR and CDR2 FQNEAQ (reference sequence). V lost 5 bases to trimming and J lost 8 bases, with 10 bases between them. The CDR3 DNA sequence: TGTGCCAGCAGCCAGCCCGTGGATGAGCAGTTCTTC. This sequence encodes CASSQPVDEQFF.

V is TRBV7-9 and J is TRBJ2-3; D call uncertain. CDR3 size: 13 residues. Germline V gene sequence: CDR1 SEHNR, CDR2 FQNEAQ (reference sequence). Trimming took 5 bases from V and 11 from J, leaving 17 bases between them. The CDR3 bases are TGTGCCAGCAGCCTCCAGGACCTTGCTAAGCAGTATTTT. Translating gives CASSLQDLAKQYF.

The chain is built from TRBV25-1 and TRBJ2-3; D unresolved. V dropped 4 bases and J dropped 4 bases, with 6 bases sitting between them. Germline V gene sequence: CDR1 MGHDK, CDR2 SYGVNS. The CDR3 is 12 amino acids. DNA for the CDR3: TGTGCCAGCAGTGTAGGAGCAGATACGCAGTATTTT. It translates to CASSVGADTQYF.

This clonotype was detected only a few times. The genes are TRBV3-1 and TRBJ2-3; no firm D call. V lost 3 bases and J lost 2, with 6 bases in between. This CDR3 is 13 amino acids long. Per germline, CDR1 LGHDT and CDR2 YNNKEL (reference sequence). CDR3 DNA: TGTGCCAGCAGCCATGGTTCCACAGATACGCAGTATTTT. It yields the protein CASSHGSTDTQYF.

The V call is TRBV20-1, the J call TRBJ2-7; 8 nucleotides line up with TRBD1. V lost 4 bases to trimming and J lost 1 base; unmatched junction nucleotides: 6. The CDR3 runs to 14 residues. CDR1 and CDR2 from the germline V gene are DFQATT and SNEGSKA (reference sequence). The chain's CDR3 is CSAIDRGASYEQYF. The CDR3, as DNA: TGCAGTGCTATTGACAGGGGCGCGTCCTACGAGCAGTACTTC.